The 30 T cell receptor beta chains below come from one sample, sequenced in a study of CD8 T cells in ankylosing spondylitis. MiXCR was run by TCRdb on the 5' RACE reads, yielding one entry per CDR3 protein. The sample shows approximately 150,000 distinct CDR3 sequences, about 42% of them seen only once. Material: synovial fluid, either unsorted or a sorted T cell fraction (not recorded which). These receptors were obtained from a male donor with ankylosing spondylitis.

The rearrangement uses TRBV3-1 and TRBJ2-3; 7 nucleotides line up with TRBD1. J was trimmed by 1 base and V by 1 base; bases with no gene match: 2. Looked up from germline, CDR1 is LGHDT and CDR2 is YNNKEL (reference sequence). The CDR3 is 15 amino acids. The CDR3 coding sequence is TGTGCCAGCAGCCAAGGACAGGGTGGCACAGATACGCAGTATTTT. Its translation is CASSQGQGGTDTQYF.

In DNA, the CDR3 is TGTGCCAGCAGGTTACAGGGGACACGAGGAAAACTGTTTTTT. Translated: CASRLQGTRGKLFF. The genes are TRBV12-3 or TRBV12-4 and TRBJ1-4; 7 bases are shared with TRBD1. V lost 6 bases and J lost 10; bases outside the gene matches: 11. The CDR3 spans 14 residues.

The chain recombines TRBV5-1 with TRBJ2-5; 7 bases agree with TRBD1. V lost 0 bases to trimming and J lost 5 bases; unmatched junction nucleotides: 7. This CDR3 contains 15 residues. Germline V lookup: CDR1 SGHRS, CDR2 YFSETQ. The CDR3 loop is CASSLVGTAWETQYF. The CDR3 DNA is TGCGCCAGCAGCTTGGTGGGGACAGCCTGGGAGACCCAGTACTTC.

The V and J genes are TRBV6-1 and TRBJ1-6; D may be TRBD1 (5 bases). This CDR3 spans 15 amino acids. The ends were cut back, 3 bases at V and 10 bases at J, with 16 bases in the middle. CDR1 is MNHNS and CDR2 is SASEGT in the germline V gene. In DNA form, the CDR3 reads TGTGCCAGCAGTGAGGGGGTAGGGGTAGAATCACCCCTCCACTTT. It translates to CASSEGVGVESPLHF.

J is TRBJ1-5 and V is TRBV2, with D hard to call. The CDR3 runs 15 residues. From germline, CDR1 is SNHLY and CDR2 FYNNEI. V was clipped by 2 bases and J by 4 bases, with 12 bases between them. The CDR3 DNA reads TGTGCCAGCAGTGAATTGGCGGACTCTAATCAGCCCCAGCATTTT. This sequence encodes CASSELADSNQPQHF. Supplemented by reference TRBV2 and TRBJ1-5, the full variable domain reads EPEVTQTPSHQVTQMGQEVILRCVPISNHLYFYWYRQILGQKVEFLVSFYNNEISEKSEIFDDQFSVERPDGSNFTLKIRSTKLEDSAMYFCASSELADSNQPQHFGDGTRLSIL.

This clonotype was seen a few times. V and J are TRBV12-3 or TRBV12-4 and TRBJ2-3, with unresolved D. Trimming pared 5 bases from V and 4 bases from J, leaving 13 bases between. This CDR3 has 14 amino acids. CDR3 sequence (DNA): TGTGCCAGCAGTACCGCGGTTAAGTCAGATACGCAGTATTTT. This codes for CASSTAVKSDTQYF.

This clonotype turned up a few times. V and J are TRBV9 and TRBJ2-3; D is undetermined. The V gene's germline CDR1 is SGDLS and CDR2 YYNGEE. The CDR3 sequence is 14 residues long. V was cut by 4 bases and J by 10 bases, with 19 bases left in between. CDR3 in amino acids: CASSRQTRANPQYF. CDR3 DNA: TGTGCCAGCAGCCGCCAAACAAGGGCGAATCCGCAGTATTTT. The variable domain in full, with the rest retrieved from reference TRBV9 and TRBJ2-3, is DSGVTQTPKHLITATGQRVTLRCSPRSGDLSVYWYQQSLDQGLQFLIQYYNGEERAKGNILERFSAQQFPDLHSELNLSSLELGDSALYFCASSRQTRANPQYFGPGTRLTVL.

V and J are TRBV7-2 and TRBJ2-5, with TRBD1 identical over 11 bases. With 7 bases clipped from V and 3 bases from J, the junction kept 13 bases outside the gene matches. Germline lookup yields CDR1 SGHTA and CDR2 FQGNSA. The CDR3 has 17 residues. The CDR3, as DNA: TGTGCCAGCACCCTCGAAGAGGACAGGGGGCGTAAAGAGACCCAGTACTTC. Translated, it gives CASTLEEDRGRKETQYF.

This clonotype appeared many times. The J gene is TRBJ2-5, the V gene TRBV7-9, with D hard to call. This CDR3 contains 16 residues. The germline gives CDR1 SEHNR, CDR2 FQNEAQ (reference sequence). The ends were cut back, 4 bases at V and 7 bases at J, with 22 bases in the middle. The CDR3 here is CASSSNSGSLLATQYF. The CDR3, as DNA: TGTGCCAGCAGCTCGAATAGTGGCTCTTTATTGGCGACCCAGTACTTC.

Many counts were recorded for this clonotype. The CDR3 DNA sequence: TGTGCCAGCAGTGCCGGGACAGGGACCTATGGCTACACCTTC. It specifies CASSAGTGTYGYTF. The chain couples TRBV27 to TRBJ1-2, with 9 nucleotides matching TRBD1. V trimming: 5 bases; J trimming: 4 bases; junction bases outside the gene matches: 5. Per germline, CDR1 MNHEY and CDR2 SMNVEV (reference sequence). This CDR3 comprises 14 residues.

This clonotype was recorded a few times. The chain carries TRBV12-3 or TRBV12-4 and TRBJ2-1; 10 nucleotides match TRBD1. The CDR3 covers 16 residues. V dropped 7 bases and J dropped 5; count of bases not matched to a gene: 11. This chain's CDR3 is CASNPRDRGRNNEQFF. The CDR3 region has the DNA TGTGCCAGCAACCCCCGGGACAGGGGTAGGAACAATGAGCAGTTCTTC.

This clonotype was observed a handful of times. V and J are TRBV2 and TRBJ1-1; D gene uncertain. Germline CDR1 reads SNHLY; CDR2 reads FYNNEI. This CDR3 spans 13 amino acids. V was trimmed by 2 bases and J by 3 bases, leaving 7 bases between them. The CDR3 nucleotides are TGTGCCAGCAGTGAATGGGTCTACACTGAAGCTTTCTTT. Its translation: CASSEWVYTEAFF.

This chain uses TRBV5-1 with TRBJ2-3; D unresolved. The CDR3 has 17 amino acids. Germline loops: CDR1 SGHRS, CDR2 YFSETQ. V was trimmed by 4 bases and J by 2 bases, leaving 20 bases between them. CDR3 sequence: CASSDEGPWLHTDTQYF. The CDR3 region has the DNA TGCGCCAGCAGCGATGAAGGGCCGTGGCTTCACACAGATACGCAGTATTTT.

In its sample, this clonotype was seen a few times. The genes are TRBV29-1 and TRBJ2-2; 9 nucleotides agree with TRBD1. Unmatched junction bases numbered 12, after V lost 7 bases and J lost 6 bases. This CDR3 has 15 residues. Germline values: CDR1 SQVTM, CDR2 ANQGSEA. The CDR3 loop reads CSAWTGAWGPGELFF. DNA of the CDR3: TGCAGCGCTTGGACAGGGGCCTGGGGACCCGGGGAGCTGTTTTTT.

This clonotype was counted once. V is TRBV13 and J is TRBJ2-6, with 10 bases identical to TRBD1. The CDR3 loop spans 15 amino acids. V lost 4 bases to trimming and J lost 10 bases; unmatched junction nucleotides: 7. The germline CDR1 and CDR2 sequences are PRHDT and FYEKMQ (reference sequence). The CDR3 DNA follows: TGTGCCAGCAGCTCCGGGACAGGGGAAATTAACGTCCTGACTTTC. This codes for CASSSGTGEINVLTF.

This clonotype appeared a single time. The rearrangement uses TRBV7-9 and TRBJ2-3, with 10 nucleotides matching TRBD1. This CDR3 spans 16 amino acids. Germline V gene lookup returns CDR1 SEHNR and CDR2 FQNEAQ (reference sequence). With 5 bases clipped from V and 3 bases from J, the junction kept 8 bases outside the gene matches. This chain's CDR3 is CASSPGTGEATDTQYF. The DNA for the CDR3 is TGTGCCAGCAGCCCGGGGACAGGGGAAGCGACAGATACGCAGTATTTT.

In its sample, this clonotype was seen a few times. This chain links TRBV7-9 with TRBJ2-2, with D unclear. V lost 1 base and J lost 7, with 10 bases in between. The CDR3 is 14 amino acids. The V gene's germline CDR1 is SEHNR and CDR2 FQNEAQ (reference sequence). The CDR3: CASSLDSLLGELFF. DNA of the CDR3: TGTGCCAGCAGCTTAGACAGTCTTCTCGGGGAGCTGTTTTTT.

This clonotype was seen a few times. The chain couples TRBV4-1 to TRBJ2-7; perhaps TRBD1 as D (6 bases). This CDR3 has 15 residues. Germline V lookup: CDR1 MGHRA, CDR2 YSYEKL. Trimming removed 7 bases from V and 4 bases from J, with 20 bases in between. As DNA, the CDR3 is TGCGCCAGCACCCCCCTCAGGGGCCCCAATTACGAGCAGTACTTC. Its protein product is CASTPLRGPNYEQYF.

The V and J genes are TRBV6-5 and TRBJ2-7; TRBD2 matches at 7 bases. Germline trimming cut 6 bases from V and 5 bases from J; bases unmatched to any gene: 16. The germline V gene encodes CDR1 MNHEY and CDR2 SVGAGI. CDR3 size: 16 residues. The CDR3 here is CASSYGAGVGSHEQYF. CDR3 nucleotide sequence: TGTGCCAGCAGCTACGGGGCGGGGGTCGGTTCACACGAGCAGTACTTC.

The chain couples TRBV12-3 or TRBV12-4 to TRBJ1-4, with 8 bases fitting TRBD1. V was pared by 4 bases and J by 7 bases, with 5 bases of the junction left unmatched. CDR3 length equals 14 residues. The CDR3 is CASSWTGFGEKLFF. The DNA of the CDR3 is TGTGCCAGCAGTTGGACAGGGTTCGGTGAAAAACTGTTTTTT.

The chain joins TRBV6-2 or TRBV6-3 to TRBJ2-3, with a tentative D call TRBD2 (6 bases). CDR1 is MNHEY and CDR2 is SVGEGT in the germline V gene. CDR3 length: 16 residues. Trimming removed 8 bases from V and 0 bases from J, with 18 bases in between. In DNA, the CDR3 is TGTGCCAGCTCCCGCTGGGGGGAGCCTAGCACAGATACGCAGTATTTT. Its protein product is CASSRWGEPSTDTQYF.

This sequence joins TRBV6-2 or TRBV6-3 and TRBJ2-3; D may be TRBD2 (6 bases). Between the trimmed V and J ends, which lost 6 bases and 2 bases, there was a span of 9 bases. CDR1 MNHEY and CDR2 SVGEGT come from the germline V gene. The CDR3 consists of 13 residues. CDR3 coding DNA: TGTGCCAGCAGGGAGGGGAACACAGATACGCAGTATTTT. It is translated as CASREGNTDTQYF.

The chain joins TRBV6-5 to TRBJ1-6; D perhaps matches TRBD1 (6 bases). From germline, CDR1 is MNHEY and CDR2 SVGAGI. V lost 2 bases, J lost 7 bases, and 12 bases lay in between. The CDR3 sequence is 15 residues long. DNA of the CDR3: TGTGCCAGCAGTTACGGGGGGACATGGAATTCACCCCTCCACTTT. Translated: CASSYGGTWNSPLHF.

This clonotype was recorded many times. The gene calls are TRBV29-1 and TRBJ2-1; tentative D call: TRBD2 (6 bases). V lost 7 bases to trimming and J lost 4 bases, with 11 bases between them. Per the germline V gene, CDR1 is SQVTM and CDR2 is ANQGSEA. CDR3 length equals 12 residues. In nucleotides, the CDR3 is TGCAGCGGGGGGGACGGATACAATGAGCAGTTCTTC. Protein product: CSGGDGYNEQFF.

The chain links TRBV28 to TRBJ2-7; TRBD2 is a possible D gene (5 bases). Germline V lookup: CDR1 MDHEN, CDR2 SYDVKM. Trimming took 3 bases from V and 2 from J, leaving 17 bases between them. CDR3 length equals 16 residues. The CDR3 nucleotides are TGTGCCAGCAGTTTTTGGTCTGAGACTATGACCTACGAGCAGTACTTC. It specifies CASSFWSETMTYEQYF.

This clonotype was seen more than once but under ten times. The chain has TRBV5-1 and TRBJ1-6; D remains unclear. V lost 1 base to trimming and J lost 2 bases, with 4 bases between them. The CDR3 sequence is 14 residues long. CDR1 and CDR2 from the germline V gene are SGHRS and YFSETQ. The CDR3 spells CASSLQPYNSPLHF. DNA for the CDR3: TGCGCCAGCAGCTTGCAACCCTATAATTCACCCCTCCACTTT.

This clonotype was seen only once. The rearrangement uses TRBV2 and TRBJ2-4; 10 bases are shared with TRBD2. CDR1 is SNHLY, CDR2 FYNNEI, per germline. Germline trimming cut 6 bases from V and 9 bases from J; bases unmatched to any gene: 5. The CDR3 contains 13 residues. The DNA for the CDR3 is TGTGCCAGCAGGGTAGCGGGGGGATCCATTCAGTACTTC. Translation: CASRVAGGSIQYF.

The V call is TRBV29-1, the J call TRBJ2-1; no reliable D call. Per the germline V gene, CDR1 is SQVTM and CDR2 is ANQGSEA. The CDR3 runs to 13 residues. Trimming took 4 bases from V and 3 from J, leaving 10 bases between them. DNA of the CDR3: TGCAGCGTTGGAATAGCCCTCTACAATGAGCAGTTCTTC. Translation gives CSVGIALYNEQFF.

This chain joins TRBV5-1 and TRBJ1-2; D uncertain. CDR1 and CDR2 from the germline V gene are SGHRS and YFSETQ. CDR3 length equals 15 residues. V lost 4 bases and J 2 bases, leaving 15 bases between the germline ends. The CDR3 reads CASSEGCCGNYGYTF. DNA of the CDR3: TGCGCCAGCAGCGAAGGTTGTTGCGGAAACTATGGCTACACCTTC.

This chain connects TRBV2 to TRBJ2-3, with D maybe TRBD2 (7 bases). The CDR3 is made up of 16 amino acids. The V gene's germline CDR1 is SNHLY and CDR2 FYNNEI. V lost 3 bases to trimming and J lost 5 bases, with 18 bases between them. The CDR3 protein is CASSEKVGGPVDTQYF. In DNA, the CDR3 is TGTGCCAGCAGTGAGAAAGTGGGGGGGCCCGTAGATACGCAGTATTTT.